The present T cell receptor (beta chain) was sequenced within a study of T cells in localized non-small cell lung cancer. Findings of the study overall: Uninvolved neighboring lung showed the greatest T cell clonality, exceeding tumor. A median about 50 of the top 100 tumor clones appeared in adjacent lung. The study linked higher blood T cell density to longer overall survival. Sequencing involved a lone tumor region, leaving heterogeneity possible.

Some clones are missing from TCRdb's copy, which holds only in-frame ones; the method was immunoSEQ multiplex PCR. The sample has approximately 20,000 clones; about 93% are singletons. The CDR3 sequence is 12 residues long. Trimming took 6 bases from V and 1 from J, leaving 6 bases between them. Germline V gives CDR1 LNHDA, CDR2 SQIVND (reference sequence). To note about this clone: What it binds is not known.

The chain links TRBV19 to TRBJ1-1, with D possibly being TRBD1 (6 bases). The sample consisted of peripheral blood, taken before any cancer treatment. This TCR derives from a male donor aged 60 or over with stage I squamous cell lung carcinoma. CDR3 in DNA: TGTGCCAGTAGAGGGGGGAACACTGAAGCTTTCTTT. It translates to CASRGGNTEAFF.